Listed here are 11 T cell receptor beta chains from one sample, sequenced in a study of blood T cell repertoires in COVID-19. TCRdb's table, derived via immunoSEQ multiplex PCR, lists solely in-frame clones and lacks some. The sample yields roughly 160,000 clones, 60% to 85% seen once. Sequenced input: peripheral blood. Receptors originate from a woman in her sixties with COVID-19, enrolled during active disease.

This chain's CDR3 is CASSRENSPLHF. Written as DNA, the CDR3 is TGTGCCAGCAGCAGAGAAAATTCACCCCTCCACTTT. This chain joins TRBV7-3 and TRBJ1-6, with D uncertain. Trimming shortened V by 5 bases and J by 7 bases, and 6 bases separated the two germline ends. CDR3 length: 12 residues. In germline, CDR1 is SGHTA, CDR2 FQGTGA.

The chain has TRBV11-2 and TRBJ1-5, with D possibly being TRBD1 (5 bases). The V and J ends lost 3 bases and 7 bases respectively, with 10 bases between them. This CDR3 has 13 residues. Germline loops: CDR1 SGHAT, CDR2 FQNNGV. CDR3 sequence (DNA): TGTGCCAGCAGCTTTGACAGTATACAGCCCCAGCATTTT. It is translated as CASSFDSIQPQHF.

The chain couples TRBV27 to TRBJ2-1, with 7 positions matching TRBD2. With V trimmed by 1 base and J by 5 bases, 11 bases remained unmatched. The CDR3 is 17 amino acids. CDR1 is MNHEY and CDR2 is SMNVEV in the germline V gene (reference sequence). The DNA for the CDR3 is TGTGCCAGCAGTTTATATACGGGAGGCCTCCCCAACAATGAGCAGTTCTTC. Translation: CASSLYTGGLPNNEQFF.

The gene calls are TRBV7-9 and TRBJ2-5; 8 bases map to TRBD2. CDR1 SEHNR and CDR2 FQNEAQ come from the germline V gene (reference sequence). The J segment lost 5 bases and the V segment lost 2 bases, leaving 7 bases of the junction unmatched. The CDR3 totals 15 residues. In DNA, the CDR3 is TGTGCCAGCAGCTTACTCGGACTAGCATCGGAGACCCAGTACTTC. Translating gives CASSLLGLASETQYF.

The rearrangement links TRBV11-2 to TRBJ1-5, with D unresolved. The CDR3 totals 13 residues. V was trimmed by 1 base and J by 5 bases, leaving 6 bases between them. Germline lookup yields CDR1 SGHAT and CDR2 FQNNGV. The CDR3 loop is CASSLVSHQPQHF. The CDR3 DNA sequence: TGTGCCAGCAGCTTAGTCTCTCATCAGCCCCAGCATTTT.

The chain is built from TRBV5-6 and TRBJ2-7; 11 bases agree with TRBD2. J lost 5 bases, V lost 2 bases, and 6 bases had no gene match. This CDR3 has 15 residues. Per the germline V gene, CDR1 is SGHDT and CDR2 is YYEEEE. The CDR3 here is CASSFLAGGPHEQYF. The CDR3 DNA is TGTGCCAGCAGCTTCCTAGCGGGAGGTCCCCACGAGCAGTACTTC.

The chain is built from TRBV5-1 and TRBJ2-2; D uncertain. V lost 5 bases to trimming and J lost 1 base, with 9 bases between them. The CDR3 has 14 amino acids. From germline, CDR1 is SGHRS and CDR2 YFSETQ. As DNA, the CDR3 is TGCGCCAGCAGTCGGTCGCAGAACACCGGGGAGCTGTTTTTT. The encoded protein is CASSRSQNTGELFF.

The genes are TRBV5-4 and TRBJ1-3, with a possible D match to TRBD1 (5 bases). This CDR3 is 15 amino acids long. V lost 0 bases, J lost 0 bases, and 7 bases lay in between. Germline V lookup: CDR1 SGHNT, CDR2 YYREEE (reference sequence). CDR3 loop: CASSLGQNSGNTIYF. The CDR3 coding sequence is TGTGCCAGCAGCTTGGGACAGAACTCTGGAAACACCATATATTTT.

The chain recombines TRBV7-9 with TRBJ2-1, with 9 bases identical to TRBD1. V lost 5 bases to trimming and J lost 3 bases; unmatched junction nucleotides: 5. Germline CDR1 SEHNR, CDR2 FQNEAQ (reference sequence). The CDR3 totals 15 residues. The DNA for the CDR3 is TGTGCCAGCAGCCCCGGGACAGGGAACTACAATGAGCAGTTCTTC. Translation gives CASSPGTGNYNEQFF.

This clone has more than one count but fewer than ten. This same CDR3 is encoded by further DNA sequences in the sample. The chain has TRBV12-3 or TRBV12-4 and TRBJ1-5; D is ambiguous. V gave up 2 bases and J gave up 4 bases, with 3 bases separating them. The CDR3 is 12 amino acids. CDR3 residues: CASSLQNQPQHF. The CDR3 nucleotides read TGTGCCAGCAGTTTACAGAATCAGCCCCAGCATTTT.

V usage is TRBV21-1 and J usage is TRBJ2-3; the D call TRBD2 from the table was never checked on the DNA. TRBV21-1 is reported as a pseudogene. The CDR3 runs 16 residues. The CDR3 DNA is TGTGCCAGCTACCCCCGGCTAGCGGGAACCACAGATACGCAGTATTTT. This codes for CASYPRLAGTTDTQYF.